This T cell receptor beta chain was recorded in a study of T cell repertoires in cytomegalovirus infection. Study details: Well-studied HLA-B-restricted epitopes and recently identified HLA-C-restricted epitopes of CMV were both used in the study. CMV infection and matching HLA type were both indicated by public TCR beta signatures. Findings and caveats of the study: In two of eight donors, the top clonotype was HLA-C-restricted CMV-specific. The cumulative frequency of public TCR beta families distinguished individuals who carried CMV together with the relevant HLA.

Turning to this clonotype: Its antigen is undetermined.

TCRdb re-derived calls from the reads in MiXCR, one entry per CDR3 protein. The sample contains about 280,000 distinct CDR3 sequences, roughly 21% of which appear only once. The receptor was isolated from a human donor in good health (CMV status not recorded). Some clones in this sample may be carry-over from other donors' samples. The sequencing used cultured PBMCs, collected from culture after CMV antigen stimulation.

CDR3 sequence: CASSTPQRNQPQHF. CDR3 nucleotide sequence: TGTGCCAGCAGTACCCCACAGCGCAATCAGCCCCAGCATTTT. The rearrangement uses TRBV28 and TRBJ1-5; D unclear. Looked up from germline, CDR1 is MDHEN and CDR2 is SYDVKM. V shed 5 bases and J shed 2 bases, with 10 bases lying between them. The CDR3 totals 14 residues.